This is a list of T cell receptor beta chains from one sample in a study of memory CD4+ T cells and cytomegalovirus serostatus. The assay was immunoSEQ multiplex PCR, and TCRdb's table has in-frame clones only and misses some. The sample contains about 48,000 clones, around 80% of which appear only once. Material: memory CD4+ T cells from blood. The source is an adult in good health and CMV-seronegative. CDR3s include the opening cysteine and the closing phenylalanine or tryptophan.

v_call | cdr3_length | cdr3_aa
TRBV10-3 | 15 | CAIGPGSGPYNEQFF
TRBV9 | 15 | CASSVASSGYTEAFF
TRBV7-9 | 16 | CASSLGWDRGNTEAFF
TRBV30 | 13 | CAWSVLTAYEQYF
TRBV5-1 | 15 | CASSLQAGGTYEQYF
TRBV7-2 | 16 | CASSLKFGVGLSPLHF
TRBV30 | 16 | CAWSVGSGSGNQPQHF
TRBV19 | 14 | CASRRQGGLTEAFF
TRBV7-8 | 16 | CASSRFLGVENTEAFF
TRBV5-4 | 18 | CASSSEINSGRRGGELFF
TRBV4-1 | 10 | CASSAGTQYF
TRBV5-1 | 14 | CASSLEGWDTEAFF
TRBV5-1 | 14 | CASSLGDRLNEQYF
TRBV18 | 14 | CASSPRTLEETQYF
TRBV5-8 | 11 | CASSLILSAFF
TRBV25-1 | 15 | CASSESRGQPETQYF
TRBV6-1 | 13 | CATLGGAGEKLFF
TRBV5-4 | 15 | CASSFPSGGTDTQYF
TRBV9 | 13 | CASSVNLGDEQYF
TRBV6-5 | 15 | CASSSTNSGNQPQHF
TRBV5-1 | 15 | CASSLGEGPYNEQFF
TRBV7-6 | 16 | CASRPRYRGRDYGYTF
TRBV7-9 | 16 | CASSTWTGESNEKLFF
TRBV28 | 16 | CASSSATSGGAGEQFF
TRBV7-6 | 19 | CASSLVARHQFANTGELFF
TRBV15 | 14 | CATSRDGGYTEAFF
TRBV7-9 | 15 | CASSPAWVMNTEAFF
TRBV2 | 12 | CASTQLGYGYTF
TRBV27 | 16 | CASSFRAIRGGYEQYF
TRBV28 | 13 | CASSETGFNEQFF
TRBV28 | 14 | CASSETSRSYEQYF
TRBV5-1 | 14 | CASSEGTGAETQYF
TRBV12-5 | 20 | CASGLVIRGQGAPATGELFF
TRBV27 | 15 | CASSKRRDSYNEQFF
TRBV5-1 | 15 | CASSLAAGGSYEQYF
TRBV4-2 | 15 | CASSQDETSGKTQYF
TRBV29-1 | 13 | CSGQTGGMETQYF
TRBV15 | 14 | CATSPGRGPYEQYF
TRBV5-1 | 16 | CASSHKGFSGANVLTF
TRBV5-1 | 16 | CASSLSGTSGHGELFF
TRBV2 | 13 | CASGQSSGNTIYF
TRBV2 | 13 | CATVGAGANVLTF
TRBV6-1 | 16 | CASSEAGGRDRQPQHF
TRBV25-1 | 14 | CASSFRTGNYGYTF
TRBV7-6 | 13 | CASSPGPTEKLFF
TRBV7-2 | 14 | CASSLAGGGEKLFF
TRBV27 | 16 | CASSPWTSGYYNEQFF
TRBV5-1 | 13 | CASSLNRESSYTF
TRBV9 | 16 | CASSVDAGINNSPLHF
TRBV19 | 14 | CASTYTRDGYGYTF
TRBV6-5 | 16 | CASSYSIGTRAYEQYF
TRBV2 | 14 | CASSVIAGVGEQYF
TRBV10-3 | 15 | CAISPGTAQDNEQFF
TRBV13 | 17 | CASTRGGGLSSYNEQFF
TRBV5-4 | 17 | CASSLGVRIGMNTEAFF
TRBV7-8 | 16 | CASSLAGQPNTGELFF
TRBV25-1 | 15 | CASSARDRKTYEQYF
TRBV9 | 16 | CASSVARGGGQGEQYF
TRBV18 | 18 | CASSPPWGLGSGANVLTF